This TCR beta chain was sequenced during a study of T cell responses to AZD1222 COVID-19 vaccine (dated by TCRdb to the early 2020s). General notes on the study: AZD1222 recipients with second doses at about 4 weeks or about 12 weeks were pooled, because spike-specific TCR depth and breadth did not differ between schedules. TCR sequencing was performed for roughly 240 trial participants, of whom about 200 were given two doses of AZD1222 and approximately 26 were given two doses of MenACWY control vaccine. Trial participants were enrolled by age into 18-55, 56-69 and 70-plus year subgroups, with approximately 160, 26 and 62 TCR-sequenced participants respectively.

The CDR3 regions of human TCRbeta chains were analyzed by immunosequencing. As for the authors' bioinformatics: Repertoire TCRs were matched against a reference library of SARS-CoV-2-specific TCRs generated with the MIRA antigen-specificity platform. Breadth meant the fraction of unique TCRs that were SARS-CoV-2-associated, whereas depth meant the fraction of total T cells that were SARS-CoV-2-associated. Using the MIRA data, each spike-specific TCR was assigned both to the spike region to which the TCR was reactive and to a CD4 or CD8 class. Log10-transformed breadth and depth values were compared by one-way ANOVA with Sidak's multiple comparisons tests. As stored in TCRdb, this immuneACCESS dataset retains in-frame rearrangements with V and J assigned. A fraction of the clones does not appear; measured against another copy, unresolved V genes explain less than half of the discrepancy, and the remainder lacks a known reason. The V and J calls and clone size were taken over from that table, and D and trimming were inferred from the DNA. Counted in this sample were about 120,000 clones; approximately 84% of them appeared once. Around a tenth of the sample is held by the ten biggest clonotypes.

Results and caveats for the whole study, not just this receptor: Vaccine-associated CD4 TCRs spanned the whole spike protein, with dominant responses in regions 160-218 and 743-854. Because no day 14 peak-response samples were available, repertoires were characterized only after the peak T cell response. Participants were mostly white British and included more females than males, and it was suggested by the authors that clonal diversity may have been underestimated. Reportedly, close to half of the unique spike-specific TCRs recognized epitopes lying outside the regions that are mutated in the B.1.351 and B.1.1.7 variants. Only a handful of AZD1222 recipients were SARS-CoV-2 seropositive at baseline, limiting conclusions about previously exposed vaccinees. The 56-69-year group was small, and its depth increase did not reach significance, likely because of low power. A significant rise in spike-specific TCR breadth and depth was observed after two AZD1222 doses relative to day 0 and relative to MenACWY recipients.

The time point label corresponds to: baseline before first vaccination. Vaccinee samples were obtained from the UK trials COV001 and COV002, which included a single-blind randomized controlled phase 2/3 trial of AZD1222 (ChAdOx1 nCoV-19) in healthy adults. For TCRbeta chain sequencing, PBMC samples from trial participants were taken at day 0 and at day 28 after the second dose. In regard to this clone: Its antigen is still unknown. The record has no base qualities; no much larger clone is one base away.

The source is an adult in good health. Sequencing used peripheral blood, obtained on day 0 of AZD1222 vaccination.

The sequenced DNA is TGTGCCAGCTCGATTGCTAGGGGGCGCGGTGAAAAACTGTTTTTT. This gives the protein CASSIARGRGEKLFF. This receptor chain uses TRBV18 and TRBJ1-4; 7 junctional bases match TRBD1. The CDR3 contains 15 residues, cysteine and phenylalanine counted. CDR3 DNA only is kept here, 45 bases in frame from base 1. Germline trimming amounts to 6 bases on V and 7 bases on J, with 11 as the count of junction bases outside the gene matches. Via the germline V gene, CDR1 is KGHSH and CDR2 LQKENI.